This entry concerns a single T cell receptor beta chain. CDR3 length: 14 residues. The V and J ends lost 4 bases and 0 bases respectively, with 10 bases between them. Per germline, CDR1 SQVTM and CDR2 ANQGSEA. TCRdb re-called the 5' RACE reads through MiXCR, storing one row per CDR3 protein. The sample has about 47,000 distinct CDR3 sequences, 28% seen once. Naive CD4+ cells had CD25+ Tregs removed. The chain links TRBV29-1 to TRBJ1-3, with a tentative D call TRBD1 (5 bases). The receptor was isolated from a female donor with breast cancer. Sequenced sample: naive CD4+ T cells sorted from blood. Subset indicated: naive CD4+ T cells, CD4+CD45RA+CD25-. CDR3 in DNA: TGCAGCGTTGCCCAGGGAAGCTCTGGAAACACCATATATTTT. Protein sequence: CSVAQGSSGNTIYF.